What follows is one T cell receptor beta chain and its context. Its antigen is as yet unknown. Here immunoSEQ multiplex PCR was the method, and the copy in TCRdb shows in-frame clones only, minus some. Of fewer than 50,000 clones in the sample, 70% to 80% were seen once. This entry comes from a study of immune evolution from preneoplasia to lung adenocarcinoma. Study results and limitations: KRAS-mutant nodules had the highest T cell clonality.

V was pared by 2 bases and J by 6 bases, with 4 bases of the junction left unmatched. This CDR3 comprises 15 residues. Germline assignment: CDR1 GTSNPN and CDR2 SVGIG (reference sequence). The TCR sequence derives from a person between 55 and 70 years old with lung adenocarcinoma. The sample was FFPE invasive lung adenocarcinoma tissue. The chain is built from TRBV30 and TRBJ1-4; 12 bases map to TRBD1. CDR3 nucleotide sequence: TGTGCCTGGAGTCCTTGGGACAGGGGGCATGAAAAACTGTTTTTT. It specifies CAWSPWDRGHEKLFF.